The 18 T cell receptor beta chains given below trace back to one sample, sequenced in a study of blood T cell repertoires in COVID-19. Data came from immunoSEQ multiplex PCR; TCRdb stores just in-frame clones and leaves some out. Of approximately 260,000 clones listed, about 85% were seen once; the top ten hold 5% to 8%. Sequencing used PBMCs or T cells enriched from blood (not recorded which). Receptors originate from a woman in her 50s who had been exposed to COVID-19.

The J gene is TRBJ2-2, the V gene TRBV5-6; the match to TRBD2 covers 10 bases. V trimming: 2 bases; J trimming: 8 bases; junction bases outside the gene matches: 9. Germline V CDR1 and CDR2: SGHDT, YYEEEE. The length of the CDR3 is 16 residues. The chain's CDR3 is CASSLAGGPILGELFF. DNA of the CDR3: TGTGCCAGCAGCTTAGCGGGGGGGCCAATTCTTGGGGAGCTGTTTTTT. The full variable domain, its missing parts supplied by reference TRBV5-6 and TRBJ2-2, is DAGVTQSPTHLIKTRGQQVTLRCSPKSGHDTVSWYQQALGQGPQFIFQYYEEEERQRGNFPDRFSGHQFPNYSSELNVNALLLGDSALYLCASSLAGGPILGELFFGEGSRLTVL.

The chain employs TRBV5-5 and TRBJ2-3, with a tentative D call TRBD2 (7 bases). This CDR3 spans 13 amino acids. Germline-derived CDR1 and CDR2 are SGHKS and YYEKEE (reference sequence). The V end was cut by 7 bases, the J end by 5 bases, with 14 bases between. The CDR3 here is CASGGAKGDTQYF. CDR3 in DNA: TGTGCCAGCGGGGGGGCCAAGGGAGATACGCAGTATTTT.

V and J are TRBV5-4 and TRBJ2-2; TRBD2 is a possible D gene (5 bases). V lost 2 bases and J 3 bases, leaving 14 bases between the germline ends. From germline, CDR1 is SGHNT and CDR2 YYREEE (reference sequence). CDR3 length: 16 residues. In DNA form, the CDR3 reads TGTGCCAGCAGCTTTCCGGGGTTGGAGGACACCGGGGAGCTGTTTTTT. Protein product: CASSFPGLEDTGELFF.

Remarks on this clone: Different DNA sequences within this sample yield the same CDR3. The chain couples TRBV27 to TRBJ1-2; D is uncertain. The CDR3 sequence is 13 residues long. Germline CDR1 is MNHEY and CDR2 is SMNVEV (reference sequence). Trimming cost V 3 bases and J 2 bases, with 7 bases left between them. CDR3 sequence: CASSLRENYGYTF. As DNA, the CDR3 is TGTGCCAGCAGTTTGAGGGAAAACTATGGCTACACCTTC.

The V gene is TRBV7-9, the J gene TRBJ1-6; no clear D gene. The V and J ends lost 5 bases and 8 bases respectively, with 13 bases between them. CDR1 and CDR2 from the germline V gene are SEHNR and FQNEAQ (reference sequence). The CDR3 is 14 residues long. The CDR3 DNA follows: TGTGCCAGCAGCCTTGGACTTACTGATTCACCCCTCCACTTT. This sequence encodes CASSLGLTDSPLHF.

This clone has just one count. The V and J genes are TRBV6-5 and TRBJ1-1; 7 bases fit TRBD1. Germline V gene lookup returns CDR1 MNHEY and CDR2 SVGAGI. The CDR3 extends over 13 amino acids. After removal of 6 bases from V and 7 bases from J, the junction contained 8 bases not matched to a gene. The CDR3 region is CASRRQGTGEAFF. The DNA for the CDR3 is TGTGCCAGCAGACGACAGGGAACGGGTGAAGCTTTCTTT.

This chain uses TRBV2 with TRBJ2-4; D might be TRBD2 (6 bases). Trimming pared 3 bases from V and 4 bases from J, leaving 10 bases between. Looked up from germline, CDR1 is SNHLY and CDR2 is FYNNEI. The CDR3 is 14 amino acids. As DNA, the CDR3 is TGTGCCAGCAGTGAGGTGGGGGGTAAAAACATTCAGTACTTC. Translation: CASSEVGGKNIQYF.

CDR3 residues: CASSSGLAARDTQYF. DNA for the CDR3: TGTGCCAGCAGTTCGGGACTAGCGGCAAGAGATACGCAGTATTTT. V usage is TRBV6-6 and J usage is TRBJ2-3; 11 nucleotides line up with TRBD2. The germline V gene has CDR1 MNHNY and CDR2 SVGAGI (reference sequence). Unmatched junction bases numbered 5, after V lost 4 bases and J lost 5 bases. The CDR3 runs 15 residues.

This sequence joins TRBV7-2 and TRBJ2-2; D perhaps matches TRBD1 (6 bases). V lost 5 bases and J 3 bases, leaving 13 bases between the germline ends. Germline V gene sequence: CDR1 SGHTA, CDR2 FQGNSA. This CDR3 has 15 residues. CDR3 nucleotides: TGTGCCAGCAGCACAGGGAAACGCGACACCGGGGAGCTGTTTTTT. Translating gives CASSTGKRDTGELFF. The whole variable domain, remainder taken from reference TRBV7-2 and TRBJ2-2, is GAGVSQSPSNKVTEKGKDVELRCDPISGHTALYWYRQSLGQGLEFLIYFQGNSAPDKSGLPSDRFSAERTGGSVSTLTIQRTQQEDSAVYLCASSTGKRDTGELFFGEGSRLTVL.

The chain joins TRBV7-2 to TRBJ2-1; 10 positions agree with TRBD2. Germline V gives CDR1 SGHTA, CDR2 FQGNSA. The CDR3 totals 14 residues. J was trimmed by 2 bases and V by 6 bases; bases with no gene match: 1. The CDR3 region has the DNA TGTGCCAGCAGAACTAGCGGGGCCTACAATGAGCAGTTCTTC. It codes for CASRTSGAYNEQFF.

V is TRBV13 and J is TRBJ1-4; 10 bases are a match to TRBD1. Trimming cost V 3 bases and J 0 bases; bases outside gene matches: 1. Germline V CDR1 and CDR2: PRHDT, FYEKMQ (reference sequence). The CDR3 covers 16 residues. The CDR3 reads CASSFGQGATNEKLFF. The CDR3 DNA sequence: TGTGCCAGCAGCTTTGGACAGGGGGCAACTAATGAAAAACTGTTTTTT.

V gene TRBV4-2 combines with J gene TRBJ2-3; 8 bases agree with TRBD1. J was trimmed by 6 bases and V by 3 bases; bases with no gene match: 11. CDR1 is LGHNA and CDR2 is YNFKEQ in the germline V gene. The CDR3 sequence is 16 residues long. Here the CDR3 reads CASSQSIGTGRDTQYF. Here the CDR3 DNA reads TGTGCCAGCAGCCAGAGTATCGGGACAGGTCGGGATACGCAGTATTTT.

There are a few counts of this clone. Mismatch with germline at one junction end may stem from a read error. This chain joins TRBV11-3 and TRBJ1-5; 8 bases line up with TRBD1. This CDR3 comprises 16 residues. Germline values: CDR1 SGHNT, CDR2 YENEEA. In DNA, the CDR3 is TGTGCCAGCAGCCTCCCCCGCGCGTACAGGGGGGGGTGCGCCGACTTT. Residues: CASSLPRAYRGGCADF. The variable domain in full, completed from reference TRBV11-3 and TRBJ1-5, reads EAGVVQSPRYKIIEKKQPVAFWCNPISGHNTLYWYLQNLGQGPELLIRYENEEAVDDSQLPKDRFSAERLKGVDSTLKIQPAELGDSAVYLCASSLPRAYRGGCADFGDGTRLSIL.

The chain is built from TRBV7-2 and TRBJ1-2; D is perhaps TRBD1 (5 bases). Germline lookup yields CDR1 SGHTA and CDR2 FQGNSA. This CDR3 has 15 residues. V was cut by 5 bases and J by 5 bases, with 18 bases left in between. The DNA for the CDR3 is TGTGCCAGCAGCCCCGGGCTTGGGGGGTCATATGGCTACACCTTC. It codes for CASSPGLGGSYGYTF.

The J gene is TRBJ1-5, the V gene TRBV6-2 or TRBV6-3, with a possible D match to TRBD1 (6 bases). This CDR3 is 15 amino acids long. Trimming cost V 4 bases and J 7 bases, with 17 bases left between them. Germline CDR1 is MNHEY and CDR2 is SVGEGT. The CDR3 nucleotides are TGTGCCAGCAGTTCGAGACAGGCCGGAGGACAGCCCCAGCATTTT. This gives the protein CASSSRQAGGQPQHF.

The chain employs TRBV6-5 and TRBJ1-6; weak D call: TRBD1 (5 bases). The CDR3 extends over 14 amino acids. Trimming left V 6 bases short and J 9 bases short, with 15 bases between. Germline-derived CDR1 and CDR2 are MNHEY and SVGAGI. The CDR3, as DNA: TGTGCCAGCAGGCGGGACCTTAACATTTCACCCCTCCACTTT. It specifies CASRRDLNISPLHF.

J is TRBJ1-1 and V is TRBV2; unclear D gene. The V gene's germline CDR1 is SNHLY and CDR2 FYNNEI. Trimming took 4 bases from V and 0 from J, leaving 9 bases between them. This CDR3 has 14 amino acids. The CDR3 reads CASSVTFMNTEAFF. The DNA of the CDR3 is TGTGCCAGCAGTGTAACATTCATGAACACTGAAGCTTTCTTT.

Concerning this clone itself: Other DNA variants within this sample encode the same CDR3. V and J are TRBV19 and TRBJ2-5; the match to TRBD2 covers 9 bases. V gave up 0 bases and J gave up 5 bases; unmatched junction bases: 1. The CDR3 totals 14 residues. Per germline, CDR1 LNHDA and CDR2 SQIVND (reference sequence). DNA of the CDR3: TGTGCCAGTAGTATAGACAGCGGGGGGGAGACCCAGTACTTC. Amino acids: CASSIDSGGETQYF.